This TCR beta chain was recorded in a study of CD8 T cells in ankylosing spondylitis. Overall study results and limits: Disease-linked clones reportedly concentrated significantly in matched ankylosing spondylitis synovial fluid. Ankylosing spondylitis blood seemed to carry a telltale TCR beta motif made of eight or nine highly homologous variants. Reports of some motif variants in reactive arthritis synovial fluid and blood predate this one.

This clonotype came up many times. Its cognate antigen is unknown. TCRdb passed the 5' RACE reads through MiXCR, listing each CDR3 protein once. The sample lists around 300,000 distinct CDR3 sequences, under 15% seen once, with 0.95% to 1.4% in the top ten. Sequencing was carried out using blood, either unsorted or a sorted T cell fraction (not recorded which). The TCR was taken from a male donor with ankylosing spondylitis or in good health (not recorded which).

DNA of the CDR3: TGTGCCAGCAGCCAACCCCAAGGGGCTGAAGCTTTCTTT. As protein: CASSQPQGAEAFF. J is TRBJ1-1 and V is TRBV3-1, with D tentatively TRBD1 (5 bases). This CDR3 region has 13 residues. Per germline, CDR1 LGHDT and CDR2 YNNKEL (reference sequence). With 2 bases removed from V and 6 bases from J, the gap between germline ends came to 10 bases.